These T cell receptor beta chains were read from a single sample in a study of blood T cell repertoires in COVID-19. TCRdb's copy holds only in-frame clones and misses some; the assay was immunoSEQ multiplex PCR. The repertoire holds 100,000 to 150,000 clones, with roughly 92% as singletons. Sequenced sample: peripheral blood. These receptors were taken from a man between 45 and 60 years old with COVID-19, enrolled during active disease. CDR3s include the opening cysteine and the closing phenylalanine or tryptophan. The size of a clone is reported for some rows only, either as once, few or many, or as a class for expanded clones.

v_call,j_call,clone_size,cdr3_aa
TRBV3-1/TRBV3-2,TRBJ2-4,.,CASSREGGGNIQYF
TRBV6-1,TRBJ2-1,.,CASSEFSSMSSYNEQFF
TRBV6-5,TRBJ2-1,.,CATYAAGGPAEQFF
TRBV28,TRBJ2-2,.,CASSFQGARGELFF
TRBV11-1,TRBJ2-1,.,CASSLAASGSWNEQFF
TRBV5-4,TRBJ2-1,.,CASSRTGQVHNEQFF
TRBV7-6,TRBJ1-1,.,CASSPGQGIYTEAFF
TRBV5-6,TRBJ2-3,.,CASSPGVATQYF
TRBV29-1,TRBJ2-5,once,CSVDLGRKTQYF
TRBV5-4,TRBJ2-2,.,CASSRDILPNTGELFF
TRBV9,TRBJ2-1,.,CASSRDGQGSYNEQFF
TRBV7-8,TRBJ2-7,.,CASSLGTGSYEQYF
TRBV5-6,TRBJ2-1,.,CASSSSGLAAYNEQFF
TRBV4-1,TRBJ2-5,.,CASSRGQGAMAETQYF
TRBV19,TRBJ2-2,.,CAIQQGVNTGELFF
TRBV7-2,TRBJ1-2,.,CASSETAANYGYTF
TRBV5-1,TRBJ2-7,once,CASSLSGQGARGYEQYF
TRBV7-9,TRBJ1-2,.,CASSLMQGPGYTF
TRBV5-4,TRBJ2-4,.,CASSMASGRSAIQYF
TRBV28,TRBJ1-5,.,CASSKAGGQPQHF
TRBV6-2/TRBV6-3,TRBJ2-5,.,CASSYQETQYF
TRBV5-1,TRBJ1-1,.,CASSGGQGITEAFF
TRBV4-3,TRBJ2-5,.,CASSHGLGGQTQYF
TRBV7-3,TRBJ2-7,.,CASSPRDGLPYEQYF
TRBV7-2,TRBJ1-2,.,CASSLAIDYGYTF
TRBV19,TRBJ1-2,.,CASSIAGTTIYGYTF
TRBV25-1,TRBJ1-2,.,CASSELLRGPGYTF
TRBV29-1,TRBJ2-7,.,CSVGRDSYEQYF